These 31 T cell receptor beta chains came from one sample sequenced in a study of cytomegalovirus exposure and HLA in healthy donors. Data came from immunoSEQ multiplex PCR; TCRdb stores just in-frame clones and leaves some out. Among more than 90,000 clones listed, about nine tenths were seen once. The sample taken for sequencing was PBMCs. The receptors come from a man younger than 35 in good health and CMV-seropositive.

V usage is TRBV7-9 and J usage is TRBJ1-1, with D possibly being TRBD1 (6 bases). CDR1 is SEHNR and CDR2 is FQNEAQ in the germline V gene (reference sequence). This CDR3 has 16 amino acids. Trimming pared 4 bases from V and 6 bases from J, leaving 21 bases between. CDR3 bases: TGTGCCAGCAGCTCACAGACGAGGACAGTCGGGTCTGAAGCTTTCTTT. Amino acid sequence: CASSSQTRTVGSEAFF.

This chain connects TRBV7-9 to TRBJ1-5; 9 bases match TRBD1. Germline-derived CDR1 and CDR2 are SEHNR and FQNEAQ (reference sequence). The CDR3 length is 14 residues. With 5 bases clipped from V and 8 bases from J, the junction kept 7 bases outside the gene matches. The CDR3 DNA reads TGTGCCAGCAGCCCCGGGACAGGGAGGGAGCCCCAGCATTTT. Its protein is CASSPGTGREPQHF.

This rearrangement joins TRBV27 to TRBJ1-2; no firm D call. The CDR3 contains 14 residues. V lost 4 bases and J lost 4, with 13 bases in between. Germline CDR1 is MNHEY and CDR2 is SMNVEV (reference sequence). In nucleotides, the CDR3 is TGTGCCAGCAGTTCTCTTCCGCGACTCTATGGCTACACCTTC. Protein: CASSSLPRLYGYTF.

This sequence joins TRBV6-5 and TRBJ2-2; possible D gene TRBD1, 6 bases. The CDR3 loop spans 13 amino acids. Germline CDR1 reads MNHEY; CDR2 reads SVGAGI. The ends were cut back, 10 bases at V and 7 bases at J, with 16 bases in the middle. CDR3 sequence (DNA): TGTGCCACCTCTCTCCAGGGGTTCGGGGAGCTGTTTTTT. This sequence encodes CATSLQGFGELFF.

V and J are TRBV10-3 and TRBJ1-4; tentatively, D is TRBD1 (6 bases). CDR3 size: 15 residues. Germline values: CDR1 ENHRY, CDR2 SYGVKD. Trimming stripped 4 bases from V and 8 bases from J, with 17 bases between. This CDR3 reads CAISGSQGNEEKLFF. CDR3 bases: TGTGCCATCAGTGGATCACAGGGCAATGAGGAAAAACTGTTTTTT.

This rearrangement joins TRBV27 to TRBJ1-5; the match to TRBD1 covers 7 bases. From germline, CDR1 is MNHEY and CDR2 SMNVEV (reference sequence). Trimming at V came to 5 bases and at J to 4 bases, leaving 5 bases not matched to a gene. This CDR3 has 14 amino acids. This chain's CDR3 is CASSLRQGNQPQHF. In DNA form, the CDR3 reads TGTGCCAGCAGTCTTCGACAGGGAAATCAGCCCCAGCATTTT.

The chain combines TRBV7-9 with TRBJ1-5; D is ambiguous. The length of the CDR3 is 13 residues. Germline CDR1 reads SEHNR; CDR2 reads FQNEAQ (reference sequence). V was clipped by 6 bases and J by 9 bases, with 15 bases between them. CDR3 in DNA: TGTGCCAGCAGTTTCGGAGTGTTAGGGCCCCAGCATTTT. Translation: CASSFGVLGPQHF.

The J gene is TRBJ2-2, the V gene TRBV6-4; D perhaps matches TRBD1 (5 bases). Germline V gene lookup returns CDR1 MRHNA and CDR2 SNTAGT. Trimming shortened V by 6 bases and J by 0 bases, and 8 bases separated the two germline ends. CDR3 size: 14 residues. This CDR3 is CASSRQTNTGELFF. As DNA, the CDR3 is TGTGCCAGCAGCCGACAGACGAACACCGGGGAGCTGTTTTTT.

The genes are TRBV2 and TRBJ2-1; 7 bases fit TRBD2. This CDR3 is 13 amino acids long. Per germline, CDR1 SNHLY and CDR2 FYNNEI. V was pared by 8 bases and J by 3 bases, with 4 bases of the junction left unmatched. The CDR3 DNA sequence: TGTGCCAGCTTAGGCGGGGGCTACAATGAGCAGTTCTTC. Translating it yields CASLGGGYNEQFF.

The rearrangement joins TRBV7-2 to TRBJ2-1, with D perhaps TRBD2 (5 bases). Germline V gene sequence: CDR1 SGHTA, CDR2 FQGNSA. The CDR3 extends over 18 amino acids. The V end lost 7 bases, the J end lost 9 bases, and 31 bases lay between the germline ends. The CDR3 DNA follows: TGTGCCAGCACCTACCCTCCCTGGAAGAGCCGCAGAGAGGGTGAGCAGTTCTTC. This gives the protein CASTYPPWKSRREGEQFF.

The chain combines TRBV6-5 with TRBJ2-1, with TRBD2 matching 7 bases. The CDR3 totals 12 residues. With 6 bases clipped from V and 9 bases from J, the junction kept 5 bases outside the gene matches. Germline CDR1 is MNHEY and CDR2 is SVGAGI. The CDR3: CASSPPGGEQFF. In DNA, the CDR3 is TGTGCCAGCAGCCCTCCGGGGGGTGAGCAGTTCTTC.

This chain uses TRBV5-1 with TRBJ2-2; D may be TRBD1 (7 bases). Germline V gene sequence: CDR1 SGHRS, CDR2 YFSETQ. V lost 0 bases and J 5 bases, leaving 20 bases between the germline ends. There are 18 residues in the CDR3. The CDR3 region is CASSLGPRGAGSTGELFF. CDR3 DNA: TGCGCCAGCAGCTTGGGACCCAGGGGGGCAGGATCGACCGGGGAGCTGTTTTTT.

This chain links TRBV27 with TRBJ1-4, with a weak D call TRBD1 (6 bases). CDR3 size: 11 residues. Germline-derived CDR1 and CDR2 are MNHEY and SMNVEV (reference sequence). Trimming pared 5 bases from V and 10 bases from J, leaving 8 bases between. CDR3 amino acids: CASSRGGKLFF. CDR3 coding DNA: TGTGCCAGCAGTAGAGGGGGAAAACTGTTTTTT.

The chain uses TRBV7-8 and TRBJ2-1, with D tentatively TRBD2 (5 bases). Germline lookup yields CDR1 SGHVS and CDR2 FQNEAQ. CDR3 size: 17 residues. V was clipped by 5 bases and J by 4 bases, with 21 bases between them. CDR3 sequence (DNA): TGTGCCAGCAGCCAAAGAGGGTACCCCCCGGATTACAATGAGCAGTTCTTC. Protein: CASSQRGYPPDYNEQFF.

CDR3 region: CASSLAGVSEETQYF. In DNA, the CDR3 is TGCGCCAGCAGCTTGGCCGGGGTATCGGAAGAGACCCAGTACTTC. V usage is TRBV5-1 and J usage is TRBJ2-5; maybe TRBD2 (5 bases). The CDR3 spans 15 residues. From germline, CDR1 is SGHRS and CDR2 YFSETQ. Trimming took 0 bases from V and 3 from J, leaving 12 bases between them.

About this clone itself: The same CDR3 is also encoded by other DNA sequences in this sample. J is TRBJ2-5 and V is TRBV11-2; 8 bases map to TRBD1. Germline CDR1 and CDR2: SGHAT and FQNNGV. Germline trimming cut 5 bases from V and 2 bases from J; bases unmatched to any gene: 7. The CDR3 spans 15 residues. The CDR3 coding sequence is TGTGCCAGCAGCCTAAGTACAGGGGGACAAGAGACCCAGTACTTC. It codes for CASSLSTGGQETQYF.

The chain joins TRBV28 to TRBJ1-5, with D possibly matching TRBD1 (5 bases). The germline V gene has CDR1 MDHEN and CDR2 SYDVKM. V was shortened by 3 bases and J by 0 bases, with 12 bases between the two germline ends. The CDR3 runs to 16 residues. The CDR3 nucleotides read TGTGCCAGCAGTTTCCCCGGACACTATAGCAATCAGCCCCAGCATTTT. Amino acids: CASSFPGHYSNQPQHF.

The gene calls are TRBV6-6 and TRBJ2-5; tentative D call: TRBD1 (5 bases). The V end was cut by 2 bases, the J end by 1 base, with 8 bases between. The CDR3 sequence is 14 residues long. CDR1 and CDR2 from the germline V gene are MNHNY and SVGAGI (reference sequence). Here the CDR3 reads CASSYVQVQETQYF. Written as DNA, the CDR3 is TGTGCCAGCAGTTACGTACAGGTCCAAGAGACCCAGTACTTC.

This clone has just one count. The rearrangement joins TRBV11-2 to TRBJ1-2, with D hard to call. The germline V gene encodes CDR1 SGHAT and CDR2 FQNNGV. Trimming shortened V by 0 bases and J by 1 base, and 3 bases separated the two germline ends. This CDR3 comprises 13 residues. CDR3 bases: TGTGCCAGCAGCTTAGATAGTAACTATGGCTACACCTTC. Encoded protein: CASSLDSNYGYTF.

The chain has TRBV7-8 and TRBJ1-2; a possible D gene is TRBD1 (5 bases). Germline CDR1 is SGHVS and CDR2 is FQNEAQ. V was cut by 4 bases and J by 4 bases, with 16 bases left in between. The CDR3 is 15 residues long. CDR3 DNA sequence: TGTGCCAGCAGCTCCTACAGGTATTCCGCCTATGGCTACACCTTC. Its translation is CASSSYRYSAYGYTF.

The chain couples TRBV15 to TRBJ1-6, with D tentatively TRBD1 (5 bases). The CDR3 covers 14 residues. Germline-derived CDR1 and CDR2 are LNHNV and YYDKDF (reference sequence). Deletions cut 2 bases from V and 13 bases from J, with 15 bases between. The CDR3 loop reads CATSRNSGGTPLHF. The CDR3 coding sequence is TGTGCCACCAGCAGAAACTCCGGGGGGACGCCCCTCCACTTT. The full variable domain, rest sourced from reference TRBV15 and TRBJ1-6, is DAMVIQNPRYQVTQFGKPVTLSCSQTLNHNVMYWYQQKSSQAPKLLFHYYDKDFNNEADTPDNFQSRRPNTSFCFLDIRSPGLGDTAMYLCATSRNSGGTPLHFGNGTRLTVT.

The chain has TRBV6-6 and TRBJ1-4; no clear D gene. V lost 7 bases and J 7 bases, leaving 19 bases between the germline ends. Germline CDR1 is MNHNY and CDR2 is SVGAGI (reference sequence). The CDR3 length is 15 residues. The CDR3 bases are TGTGCCAGCACACTAGGCCCAGGAGGAAGTGAAAAACTGTTTTTT. Its protein product is CASTLGPGGSEKLFF.

The chain combines TRBV15 with TRBJ2-7; weak D call: TRBD2 (5 bases). CDR3 length: 14 residues. Between the trimmed V and J ends, which lost 5 bases and 1 base, there was a span of 12 bases. Germline CDR1 LNHNV, CDR2 YYDKDF (reference sequence). The CDR3 sequence is CATSQERGSYEQYF. In DNA, the CDR3 is TGTGCCACCAGCCAAGAACGGGGATCCTACGAGCAGTACTTC.

V is TRBV2 and J is TRBJ1-2, with D possibly being TRBD1 (5 bases). Germline CDR1 is SNHLY and CDR2 is FYNNEI. V was clipped by 0 bases and J by 2 bases, with 10 bases between them. There are 15 residues in the CDR3. The CDR3 sequence is CASSEAEGSNYGYTF. The CDR3 nucleotides are TGTGCCAGCAGTGAAGCGGAGGGGTCAAACTATGGCTACACCTTC.

The chain recombines TRBV4-3 with TRBJ1-1, with D uncertain. Germline CDR1 LGHNA, CDR2 YSLEER. This CDR3 has 11 amino acids. Trimming left V 6 bases short and J 4 bases short, with 6 bases between. The CDR3 protein is CASRGGTEAFF. The CDR3 nucleotides are TGCGCCAGCAGAGGCGGCACTGAAGCTTTCTTT.

This chain connects TRBV19 to TRBJ2-7, with 7 bases aligning to TRBD1. The V and J ends lost 3 bases and 6 bases, in that order; junction bases with no gene match: 11. Per the germline V gene, CDR1 is LNHDA and CDR2 is SQIVND (reference sequence). The CDR3 runs 15 residues. CDR3 loop: CASSIDRVPLGEQYF. CDR3 DNA sequence: TGTGCCAGTAGTATCGACAGGGTACCTTTAGGCGAGCAGTACTTC.

This clone was recorded only once. The chain is built from TRBV7-6 and TRBJ2-7, with 10 bases matching TRBD1. CDR1 is SGHVS, CDR2 FNYEAQ, per germline. The trim removed 5 bases at V and 6 bases at J, leaving 10 bases unmatched. The CDR3 spans 15 residues. This chain's CDR3 is CASSKGTGVMLEQYF. The CDR3 DNA is TGTGCCAGCAGCAAAGGGACAGGGGTGATGCTCGAGCAGTACTTC.

This clone was counted between two and nine times. V and J are TRBV19 and TRBJ2-7; 9 bases line up with TRBD1. Per germline, CDR1 LNHDA and CDR2 SQIVND (reference sequence). The CDR3 loop spans 15 amino acids. V trimming: 5 bases; J trimming: 2 bases; junction bases outside the gene matches: 7. The CDR3 DNA is TGTGCCAGTAGTGAAGGGACAGGGTCCCCCTACGAGCAGTACTTC. Its translation is CASSEGTGSPYEQYF.

The chain carries TRBV29-1 and TRBJ2-3; D not resolved. This CDR3 region has 10 residues. The V end lost 4 bases, the J end lost 6 bases, and 5 bases lay between the germline ends. Germline V gene sequence: CDR1 SQVTM, CDR2 ANQGSEA. CDR3 loop: CSVGQDTQYF. The CDR3 DNA follows: TGCAGCGTTGGGCAGGATACGCAGTATTTT.

This CDR3 is CASSFRDRVRETQYF. The CDR3 nucleotides are TGTGCCAGCAGCTTCCGGGACAGGGTACGAGAGACCCAGTACTTC. The gene calls are TRBV5-6 and TRBJ2-5; TRBD1 matches at 9 bases. The junction had 6 bases not matched to a gene; V was cut back by 2 bases and J by 4 bases. Germline-derived CDR1 and CDR2 are SGHDT and YYEEEE. This CDR3 region has 15 residues.

The genes are TRBV6-5 and TRBJ2-4; TRBD2 aligns across 9 bases. The CDR3 totals 15 residues. CDR1 and CDR2 (germline): MNHEY, SVGAGI. V was clipped by 5 bases and J by 0 bases; unmatched bases: 2. CDR3: CASSLSGGAKNIQYF. CDR3 DNA sequence: TGTGCCAGCAGTCTTAGCGGGGGAGCCAAAAACATTCAGTACTTC.